These 5 T cell receptor beta chains share one sample of origin, sequenced in a study of Ad26.COV2.S vaccination and SARS-CoV-2 variants. Treatment reported: about 20 received Ad26.COV2.S at low or high dose, single or two shots; roughly five received placebo; per-sample allocation not given. Sampling was performed 63 days after the first vaccine or placebo injection. Here immunoSEQ multiplex PCR was the method, and the copy in TCRdb shows in-frame clones only, minus some. Of fewer than 500,000 clones in the sample, 85% to 90% are singletons; the top ten hold 2.5% to 3%. Sequencing was performed on peripheral blood, taken in a trial of Ad26.COV2.S vaccine versus placebo. The receptor set was obtained from a person between 18 and 60 years old who received the Ad26.COV2.S COVID-19 vaccine or a placebo.

CDR3 residues: CAISPWGQALYGYTF. CDR3 DNA: TGTGCCATCAGTCCTTGGGGACAGGCCCTCTATGGCTACACCTTC. The rearrangement uses TRBV10-3 and TRBJ1-2; 8 bases map to TRBD1. The CDR3 consists of 15 residues. V was pared by 5 bases and J by 4 bases, with 9 bases of the junction left unmatched. The germline CDR1 and CDR2 sequences are ENHRY and SYGVKD.

The rearrangement uses TRBV5-5 and TRBJ1-1, with 10 positions matching TRBD1. CDR3 length: 16 residues. With 2 bases clipped from V and 1 base from J, the junction kept 5 bases outside the gene matches. From germline, CDR1 is SGHKS and CDR2 YYEKEE (reference sequence). This CDR3 is CASSLKGDRGNTEAFF. In DNA form, the CDR3 reads TGTGCCAGCAGCTTAAAGGGGGACAGGGGGAACACTGAAGCTTTCTTT.

The chain couples TRBV6-1 to TRBJ1-5; no definite D call. Germline V CDR1 and CDR2: MNHNS, SASEGT. V dropped 0 bases and J dropped 7 bases, with 10 bases sitting between them. CDR3 length: 14 residues. Here the CDR3 reads CASSEAGIRQPQHF. The CDR3 DNA reads as TGTGCCAGCAGTGAAGCCGGGATACGCCAGCCCCAGCATTTT.

The chain combines TRBV28 with TRBJ1-2; D unresolved. V shed 4 bases and J shed 0 bases, with 12 bases lying between them. Germline assignment: CDR1 MDHEN and CDR2 SYDVKM. The CDR3 loop spans 15 amino acids. This CDR3 reads CASSSPGIANYGYTF. CDR3 coding DNA: TGTGCCAGCAGTTCGCCAGGAATTGCTAACTATGGCTACACCTTC.

This chain connects TRBV6-2 or TRBV6-3 to TRBJ1-3; D remains unclear. The CDR3 runs to 14 residues. Germline V gene data show CDR1 as MNHEY and CDR2 as SVGEGT. V lost 2 bases and J 4 bases, leaving 9 bases between the germline ends. The CDR3 sequence: CASSYVGSGNTIYF. Here the CDR3 DNA reads TGTGCCAGCAGTTACGTGGGGTCAGGAAACACCATATATTTT.